The clone carrying this TCR beta chain was seen only once. The germline V and J ends were trimmed by 8 bases and 0 bases, with 13 bases remaining between them. This CDR3 is 15 amino acids long. Germline CDR1 and CDR2: MRHNA and SNTAGT. This table comes from immunoSEQ multiplex PCR, and its TCRdb copy is limited to in-frame clones, with some not included. The table records approximately 270,000 clones, approximately 90% of them present only once. This entry comes from a study of blood T cell repertoires in COVID-19. Study-wide background: T cells, B-cell-depleted T cells, or PBMCs supplied cDNA or gDNA.

The chain joins TRBV6-4 to TRBJ1-4; D is uncertain. The sequenced material came from peripheral blood. This clonotype originated in a man aged 18 to 35 with active or convalescent COVID-19. The CDR3 DNA is TGTGCCAGCCTAAACCCCCTAGCAACTAATGAAAAACTGTTTTTT. As protein: CASLNPLATNEKLFF.